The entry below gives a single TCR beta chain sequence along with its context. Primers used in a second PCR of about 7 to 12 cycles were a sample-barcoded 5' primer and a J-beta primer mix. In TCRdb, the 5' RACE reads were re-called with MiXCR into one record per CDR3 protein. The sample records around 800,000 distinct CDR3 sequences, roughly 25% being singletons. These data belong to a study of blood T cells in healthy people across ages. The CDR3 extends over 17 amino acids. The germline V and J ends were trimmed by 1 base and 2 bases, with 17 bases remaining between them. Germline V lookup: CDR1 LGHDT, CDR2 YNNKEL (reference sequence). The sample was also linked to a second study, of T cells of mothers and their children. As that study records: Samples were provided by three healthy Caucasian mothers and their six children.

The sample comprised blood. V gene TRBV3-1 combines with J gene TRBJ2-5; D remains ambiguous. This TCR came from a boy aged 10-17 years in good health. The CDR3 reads CASSQALSQAPQETQYF. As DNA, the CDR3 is TGTGCCAGCAGCCAAGCCCTAAGCCAGGCCCCTCAAGAGACCCAGTACTTC.